A selection of T cell receptor beta chains follows, all from one sample in a study of tumor-infiltrating lymphocytes in primary liver carcinoma. Each CDR3 protein is one row after TCRdb ran MiXCR on the multiplex PCR reads. The sample carries about 78,000 distinct CDR3 sequences, nearly 70% recorded once. Sequenced: liver tumor tissue from sampling region 4. The receptors derive from a man in his forties or fifties with primary liver carcinoma and hepatitis B virus infection. Each CDR3 is given with its conserved first and last residue. The D gene is left open where the match is weak. Some rows have no size entry. The others give once, few or many, or a class for an expanded clone.

cdr3_aa,cdr3_nt,j_call,clone_size,d_call,v_call
CASSLGGQGNSGAFF,TGTGCCAGCAGTCTAGGGGGACAAGGGAACTCTGGAGCTTTCTTT,TRBJ1-1,NA,NA,TRBV27
CASSRQGKSTDTQYF,TGTGCTAGCAGTCGACAGGGGAAGAGCACAGATACGCAGTATTTT,TRBJ2-3,NA,TRBD1,TRBV6-5
CASSPHAQKKNEKLFF,TGTGCCAGCAGCCCCCATGCACAGAAAAAAAATGAAAAACTGTTTTTT,TRBJ1-4,many,NA,TRBV4-2
CAISKGGGELFF,TGTGCCATCAGCAAGGGGGGCGGGGAGCTGTTTTTT,TRBJ2-2,NA,NA,TRBV10-3
CASSKETGTGAFGEQFF,TGCGCCAGCAGCAAGGAAACCGGGACAGGGGCCTTTGGTGAGCAGTTCTTC,TRBJ2-1,many,TRBD1,TRBV5-1
CASNYGDTEASF,TGTGCCAGCAATTACGGGGACACTGAAGCTTCATTT,TRBJ1-1,NA,NA,TRBV6-6
CASAGGAGADTQYF,TGTGCCAGCGCGGGGGGAGCTGGCGCAGATACGCAGTATTTC,TRBJ2-3,NA,TRBD2,TRBV11-1
CASSFGGASHNEQFF,TGTGCCAGCAGTTTCGGGGGAGCCTCACACAATGAGCAGTTCTTC,TRBJ2-1,NA,NA,TRBV12-3/TRBV12-4
CSVLPTTNYGYTF,TGCAGCGTTCTGCCAACTACTAACTATGGCTACACCTTC,TRBJ1-2,NA,NA,TRBV29-1
CASSVGSTEAFF,TGTGCCAGCAGCGTAGGGAGCACAGAAGCTTTCTTT,TRBJ1-1,NA,NA,TRBV12-3/TRBV12-4
CISSLDIGLAMGEQFF,TGCATCAGCAGCTTGGATATCGGACTAGCCATGGGTGAGCAGTTCTTC,TRBJ2-1,NA,TRBD2,TRBV11-2
CAGGPGLAGGTSYEEYF,TGTGCTGGTGGCCCTGGACTAGCGGGAGGAACCTCCTACGAGGAGTACTTC,TRBJ2-7,NA,TRBD2,TRBV12-5
CASSYGGSSPETQCF,TGTGCCAGCAGTTACGGGGGGAGTTCCCCAGAGACCCAGTGCTTC,TRBJ2-5,NA,NA,TRBV6-5
CATSQSGTSGDDEQFF,TGCGCCACCAGCCAATCCGGGACTAGCGGTGACGATGAGCAATTCTTC,TRBJ2-1,NA,TRBD2,TRBV4-1
CTSTPVSGDEQYF,TGTACGAGTACCCCAGTGTCCGGCGACGAGCAGTACTTC,TRBJ2-7,NA,NA,TRBV2
CASSSVALAGSGELFF,TGTGCCAGCAGCTCGGTGGCGCTAGCGGGATCCGGGGAGCTGTTTTTT,TRBJ2-2,NA,TRBD2,TRBV11-2
CSVKEGPDTQYF,TGCAGCGTTAAGGAAGGGCCAGATACGCAGTATTTT,TRBJ2-3,NA,NA,TRBV29-1
CASSPQGPLEPQHF,TGCGCCAGCAGTCCACAGGGTCCCCTGGAGCCCCAGCATTTT,TRBJ1-5,many,NA,TRBV10-2
CASSLGAGSSYEQYF,TGTGCCAGCAGTCTAGGAGCGGGGAGCTCCTACGAGCAGTACTTC,TRBJ2-7,many,TRBD2,TRBV12-3/TRBV12-4
CASSSDRGQNTGELFF,TGTGCCAGCAGCTCAGACAGGGGGCAGAACACCGGGGAGCTGTTTTTT,TRBJ2-2,many,TRBD1,TRBV5-4
CASGLRRQGLEQPQHF,TGTGCTAGTGGTTTGCGGAGGCAGGGGCTGGAGCAGCCCCAGCATTTT,TRBJ1-5,NA,NA,TRBV12-5
CATSDLGDNDEQFF,TGTGCCACCAGTGATTTGGGGGACAACGATGAGCAGTTCTTC,TRBJ2-1,many,NA,TRBV24-1
CASSSHRRENNEEFF,TGTGCCAGCAGTTCCCACAGGCGGGAGAACAATGAAGAGTTCTTC,TRBJ2-1,NA,TRBD2,TRBV6-2/TRBV6-3
CASSYLGLNAGERFF,TGTGCCAGCAGTTACTTGGGACTAAACGCCGGGGAGCGGTTTTTT,TRBJ2-2,NA,TRBD2,TRBV6-5
CATSRGDRTYQETQYF,TGTGCCACCAGCAGGGGAGACAGGACGTACCAAGAGACCCAGTACTTC,TRBJ2-5,NA,NA,TRBV15
CASSRVELGPYEQYF,TGTGCCAGCAGTCGCGTAGAATTGGGGCCCTACGAGCAGTACTTC,TRBJ2-7,many,NA,TRBV6-1
CASSFGASSENTIYF,TGTGCCAGCAGTTTCGGGGCCAGCTCTGAAAACACCATATACTTT,TRBJ1-3,NA,NA,TRBV6-5
CASTNRRSGANVPTF,TGTGCCAGCACCAATCGTCGCTCTGGGGCCAACGTCCCGACTTTC,TRBJ2-6,NA,NA,TRBV6-5
CATRPGAGELFF,TGTGCCACACGTCCCGGGGCCGGGGAGCTGTTTTTT,TRBJ2-2,many,NA,TRBV6-1
CASSTKFGETQYF,TGTGCCAGCAGCACCAAATTCGGGGAGACCCAGTACTTC,TRBJ2-5,many,NA,TRBV7-8
CVWRKFDREVGELLF,TGTGTCTGGAGAAAGTTTGACAGGGAGGTCGGGGAGCTGCTTTTT,TRBJ2-2,NA,NA,TRBV30
CSAWGQTYEQYF,TGCAGTGCTTGGGGACAGACCTACGAGCAGTACTTC,TRBJ2-7,NA,TRBD1,TRBV20-1
CAISEFTLTYGYTF,TGCGCCATCAGTGAGTTCACGTTGACCTATGGCTACACCTTC,TRBJ1-2,NA,NA,TRBV10-2
CASSFDRDRVGAGVPFF,TGTGCCAGCAGCTTTGATCGGGACAGGGTCGGCGCCGGGGTGCCGTTTTTT,TRBJ2-2,NA,TRBD1,TRBV11-2
CASSISRGGFITGELFF,TGTGCCAGCAGCATCTCCAGAGGGGGGTTTATCACCGGGGAGCTGTTTTTT,TRBJ2-2,once,NA,TRBV7-8
CATKAGTGGNEQYF,TGTGCCACCAAAGCCGGGACAGGGGGCAACGAGCAGTACTTC,TRBJ2-7,many,TRBD1,TRBV2
CVWSSYNGQFF,TGTGTCTGGAGCTCCTACAATGGGCAGTTCTTC,TRBJ2-1,NA,NA,TRBV30
CSVDRGQETQYF,TGCAGCGTTGACAGGGGGCAAGAGACCCAGTACTTC,TRBJ2-5,many,TRBD1,TRBV29-1
CASSLRQGGPSGANALTF,TGTGCCAGTAGCTTAAGACAGGGGGGCCCCTCTGGGGCCAATGCCCTGACTTTC,TRBJ2-6,NA,TRBD1,TRBV11-2
CASGILGTSVRELFF,TGTGCCAGCGGCATCCTAGGGACTAGCGTCAGGGAGCTGTTTTTT,TRBJ2-2,NA,TRBD2,TRBV13
CVSSQGPREQYF,TGTGTCAGCAGTCAGGGGCCTCGCGAGCAGTACTTC,TRBJ2-7,NA,NA,TRBV6-5
CTSSELGGTGNIEAFF,TGTACCAGCAGTGAATTGGGAGGGACAGGCAACATTGAAGCTTTCTTT,TRBJ1-1,once,TRBD1,TRBV6-1
CASNLAGTGDHEQYF,TGTGCCAGCAACTTAGCAGGGACAGGGGACCACGAGCAGTACTTC,TRBJ2-7,NA,TRBD1,TRBV7-2
CASSLSAGTSSHEQYF,TGTGCCAGCAGCCTATCCGCCGGGACTAGCTCCCACGAGCAGTACTTC,TRBJ2-7,few,TRBD2,TRBV28
CSVRVTGRYLGNIQYF,TGCAGCGTCCGAGTGACAGGGAGATACTTAGGAAACATTCAGTACTTC,TRBJ2-4,medium-sized,TRBD1,TRBV29-1